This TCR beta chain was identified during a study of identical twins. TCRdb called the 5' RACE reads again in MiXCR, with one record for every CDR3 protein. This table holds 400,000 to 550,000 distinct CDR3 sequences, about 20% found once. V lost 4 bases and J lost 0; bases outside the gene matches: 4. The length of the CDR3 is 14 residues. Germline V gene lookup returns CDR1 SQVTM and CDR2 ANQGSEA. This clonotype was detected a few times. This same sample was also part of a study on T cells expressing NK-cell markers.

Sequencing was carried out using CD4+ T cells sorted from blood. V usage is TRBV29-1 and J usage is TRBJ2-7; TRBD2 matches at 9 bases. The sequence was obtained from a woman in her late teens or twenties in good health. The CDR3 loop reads CSVGAGGPSYEQYF. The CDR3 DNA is TGCAGCGTTGGGGCGGGAGGGCCCTCCTACGAGCAGTACTTC.